These T cell receptor beta chains were read from a single sample in a study of radiotherapy plus CTLA-4 blockade in lung cancer. Libraries were prepared by immunoSEQ multiplex PCR; TCRdb keeps only in-frame clonotypes and omits some of them. Among just over 35,000 clones listed, more than 80% were seen once. Sequencing used peripheral blood, obtained from a patient treated with radiotherapy plus ipilimumab. Source of these receptors: a human donor with non-small cell lung cancer who had stable disease on radiotherapy plus ipilimumab. The CDR3 runs from the conserved cysteine through the conserved F or W. Fields, in order: clone size, D gene, V gene, J gene, CDR3 DNA, CDR3 protein. D genes are given only for firm matches. Some rows have no size entry. The others give once, few or many, or a class for an expanded clone.

>NA|TRBD2|TRBV11-3|TRBJ2-3
TGTGCCAGCAGCTTTGGAACGGGAGGGTCCCCTAGCACAGATACGCAGTATTTT
CASSFGTGGSPSTDTQYF
>NA|TRBD2|TRBV27|TRBJ2-1
TGTGCCAGCAGTTTAAGGGGTACCAGGACTAGCGGGAGGGCGGTCTACAATGAGCAGTTCTTC
CASSLRGTRTSGRAVYNEQFF
>once|TRBD1|TRBV6-5|TRBJ2-7
TGTGCCAGCAGTTACCTGGACAGGGTCTACGAGCAGTACTTC
CASSYLDRVYEQYF
>NA|NA|TRBV10-3|TRBJ2-2
TGTGCCATCACTAGAATAGGGAACACCGGGGAGCTGTTTTTT
CAITRIGNTGELFF
>NA|TRBD1|TRBV28|TRBJ2-3
TGTGCCAGCAGGCTCGACAGGGGGCGCGGCACAGATACGCAGTATTTT
CASRLDRGRGTDTQYF
>NA|NA|TRBV27|TRBJ2-7
TGTGCCAGCAGTCAAGTACAGGGTGACGAGCAGTACTTC
CASSQVQGDEQYF
>few|TRBD2|TRBV9|TRBJ2-1
TGTGCCAGCAGCGTAGGGACTAGCGGGAGTAATGAGCAGTTCTTC
CASSVGTSGSNEQFF
>once|NA|TRBV9|TRBJ2-1
TGTGCCAGCAGCGTAGTGGGGGCTAGCGGCTCCTACAATGAGCAGTTCTTC
CASSVVGASGSYNEQFF
>NA|NA|TRBV7-2|TRBJ1-1
TGTGCCAGCAGCTCCGGACAGTCGATGAACACTGAAGCTTTCTTT
CASSSGQSMNTEAFF
>NA|TRBD2|TRBV7-8|TRBJ2-4
TGTGCCAGCAGCCTAGCGGGAGGTTCCAAAAACATTCAGTACTTC
CASSLAGGSKNIQYF
>once|TRBD1|TRBV6-1|TRBJ1-1
TGTGCCAGTTTTGGACAGGGGGCGCAAACAGGTGAAGCTTTCTTT
CASFGQGAQTGEAFF
>NA|NA|TRBV7-3|TRBJ2-2
TGTGCCAGCAGCTTAATTCCCATTCCAGGGTTGCCCGGGGAGCTGTTTTTT
CASSLIPIPGLPGELFF
>NA|TRBD2|TRBV5-1|TRBJ2-5
TGCGCCAGCAGCTTGGGACTAGCGGGAGGCACGCAAGAGACCCAGTACTTC
CASSLGLAGGTQETQYF
>NA|NA|TRBV7-2|TRBJ2-5
TGTGCCAGCAGCCCCCGAGGGGGTAAAGGGGTAGAGACCCAGTACTTC
CASSPRGGKGVETQYF
>NA|TRBD2|TRBV11-3|TRBJ2-5
TGTGCCAGCAGCTTAGGAGCGGGGTACCAAGAGACCCAGTACTTC
CASSLGAGYQETQYF
>NA|TRBD1|TRBV5-1|TRBJ1-1
TGCGCCAGCAGCTCCGGACAGGGCAGTGTTGAAGCTTTCTTT
CASSSGQGSVEAFF
>NA|NA|TRBV6-1|TRBJ2-7
TGTGCCAGCAGTGAACAGGGCCAACAGCAGTACTTC
CASSEQGQQQYF
>NA|TRBD1|TRBV5-1|TRBJ2-1
TGCGCCAGCAGCATTACGGACAGGGAGGATTACAATGAGCAGTTCTTC
CASSITDREDYNEQFF
>NA|NA|TRBV29-1|TRBJ2-5
TGCAGCGTTGCTGGGCAGGGGAAAGAGACCCAGTACTTC
CSVAGQGKETQYF
>NA|NA|TRBV4-3|TRBJ1-1
TGCGCCAGCAGCCAAGAAAGGGGCCTCACTGAAGCTTTCTTT
CASSQERGLTEAFF
>NA|NA|TRBV7-9|TRBJ2-5
TGTGCCAGCAGCTTAGGCAGGGCAGAAGAGACCCAGTACTTC
CASSLGRAEETQYF
>NA|TRBD2|TRBV28|TRBJ2-5
TGTGCCAGCAGCCCTCTAGCGGGAGGGGGAGAGACCCAGTACTTC
CASSPLAGGGETQYF
>once|TRBD1|TRBV28|TRBJ2-3
TGTGCCAGCAGAACTGGACAGGGGGGAGCAGATACGCAGTATTTT
CASRTGQGGADTQYF
>NA|TRBD2|TRBV19|TRBJ2-1
TGTGCCAGTAGTATACTAGCGGGCGAAGGTGAGCAGTTCTTC
CASSILAGEGEQFF
>NA|NA|TRBV28|TRBJ1-5
TGTGCCAGCAGTTTTCAAGGGGCAGGGGATCAGCCCCAGCATTTT
CASSFQGAGDQPQHF
>NA|TRBD1|TRBV7-3|TRBJ1-6
TGTGCCAGCAGCTCCCATGGGGGAGGACAGGGATCACCCCTCCACTTT
CASSSHGGGQGSPLHF
>NA|NA|TRBV19|TRBJ2-7
TGTGCCAGTAGTATGCGGGGTTTCTACGAGCAGTACTTC
CASSMRGFYEQYF
>NA|TRBD1|TRBV19|TRBJ1-4
TGTGCCCAACCTAAGGGACAGGTCAAAAAACTGTTTTTT
CAQPKGQVKKLFF
>NA|TRBD1|TRBV18|TRBJ2-1
TGTGCCAGCTCACCGGACAGGGGGCTGGGCGCGGGAGCTACTTACAATGAGCAGTTCTTC
CASSPDRGLGAGATYNEQFF
>NA|TRBD1|TRBV9|TRBJ2-6
TGTGCCAGCAGCGGAAAGACAGGGATGTCTGGGGCCAACGTCCTGACTTTC
CASSGKTGMSGANVLTF
>NA|NA|TRBV21-1|TRBJ2-5
TGTGCCAGCAGCAAACTCTGGCTAGCGGGAGGGGCTGGAGAGACCCAGTACTTC
CASSKLWLAGGAGETQYF
>few|NA|TRBV10-2|TRBJ2-7
TGCGCCAGCTTACCAGACGGGGGCTCCTACGAGCAGTACTTC
CASLPDGGSYEQYF
>NA|NA|TRBV2|TRBJ2-5
TGTGCCAGCAGTGAAGCGCTTGGACATCTCCAAGAGACCCAGTACTTC
CASSEALGHLQETQYF
>NA|TRBD2|TRBV19|TRBJ2-5
TGTGCCAGTAGTATAAGGGGACTAGCGGGAGGACTCCAAGAGACCCAGTACTTC
CASSIRGLAGGLQETQYF
>NA|TRBD1|TRBV7-2|TRBJ2-3
TGTGCCAGCAGGCGACAGGGGTTGGTCACAGATACGCAGTATTTT
CASRRQGLVTDTQYF
>NA|TRBD1|TRBV6-5|TRBJ1-5
TGTGCCAGCAGTCGGGACAGGTTTCAGCCCCAGCATTTT
CASSRDRFQPQHF
>NA|TRBD1|TRBV7-2|TRBJ2-7
TGTGCCAGCAGCTTAAGTCCGGGACAGCGATACGAGCAGTGCTTC
CASSLSPGQRYEQCF
>NA|NA|TRBV16|TRBJ2-2
TGTGCCAGCAGCCGCCCCGGAGGCTTGGTGAACGGGGAGCTGTTTTTT
CASSRPGGLVNGELFF
>NA|NA|TRBV30|TRBJ2-1
TGTGCCTGGAGTGCGAAACTCTACAATGAGCAGTTCTTC
CAWSAKLYNEQFF
>NA|TRBD1|TRBV7-3|TRBJ1-1
TGTGCCAGCAGCCCAGACAGGGTTAGTGAAGCTTTCTTT
CASSPDRVSEAFF
>NA|NA|TRBV9|TRBJ2-2
TGTGCCAGCAGCCCCCGGGGGACAGCTAACACCGGGGAGCTGTTTTTT
CASSPRGTANTGELFF
>NA|NA|TRBV19|TRBJ2-1
TGTGCCACAATGCCCCGGGACGGGAGATTCTACAATGAGCAGTTCTTC
CATMPRDGRFYNEQFF